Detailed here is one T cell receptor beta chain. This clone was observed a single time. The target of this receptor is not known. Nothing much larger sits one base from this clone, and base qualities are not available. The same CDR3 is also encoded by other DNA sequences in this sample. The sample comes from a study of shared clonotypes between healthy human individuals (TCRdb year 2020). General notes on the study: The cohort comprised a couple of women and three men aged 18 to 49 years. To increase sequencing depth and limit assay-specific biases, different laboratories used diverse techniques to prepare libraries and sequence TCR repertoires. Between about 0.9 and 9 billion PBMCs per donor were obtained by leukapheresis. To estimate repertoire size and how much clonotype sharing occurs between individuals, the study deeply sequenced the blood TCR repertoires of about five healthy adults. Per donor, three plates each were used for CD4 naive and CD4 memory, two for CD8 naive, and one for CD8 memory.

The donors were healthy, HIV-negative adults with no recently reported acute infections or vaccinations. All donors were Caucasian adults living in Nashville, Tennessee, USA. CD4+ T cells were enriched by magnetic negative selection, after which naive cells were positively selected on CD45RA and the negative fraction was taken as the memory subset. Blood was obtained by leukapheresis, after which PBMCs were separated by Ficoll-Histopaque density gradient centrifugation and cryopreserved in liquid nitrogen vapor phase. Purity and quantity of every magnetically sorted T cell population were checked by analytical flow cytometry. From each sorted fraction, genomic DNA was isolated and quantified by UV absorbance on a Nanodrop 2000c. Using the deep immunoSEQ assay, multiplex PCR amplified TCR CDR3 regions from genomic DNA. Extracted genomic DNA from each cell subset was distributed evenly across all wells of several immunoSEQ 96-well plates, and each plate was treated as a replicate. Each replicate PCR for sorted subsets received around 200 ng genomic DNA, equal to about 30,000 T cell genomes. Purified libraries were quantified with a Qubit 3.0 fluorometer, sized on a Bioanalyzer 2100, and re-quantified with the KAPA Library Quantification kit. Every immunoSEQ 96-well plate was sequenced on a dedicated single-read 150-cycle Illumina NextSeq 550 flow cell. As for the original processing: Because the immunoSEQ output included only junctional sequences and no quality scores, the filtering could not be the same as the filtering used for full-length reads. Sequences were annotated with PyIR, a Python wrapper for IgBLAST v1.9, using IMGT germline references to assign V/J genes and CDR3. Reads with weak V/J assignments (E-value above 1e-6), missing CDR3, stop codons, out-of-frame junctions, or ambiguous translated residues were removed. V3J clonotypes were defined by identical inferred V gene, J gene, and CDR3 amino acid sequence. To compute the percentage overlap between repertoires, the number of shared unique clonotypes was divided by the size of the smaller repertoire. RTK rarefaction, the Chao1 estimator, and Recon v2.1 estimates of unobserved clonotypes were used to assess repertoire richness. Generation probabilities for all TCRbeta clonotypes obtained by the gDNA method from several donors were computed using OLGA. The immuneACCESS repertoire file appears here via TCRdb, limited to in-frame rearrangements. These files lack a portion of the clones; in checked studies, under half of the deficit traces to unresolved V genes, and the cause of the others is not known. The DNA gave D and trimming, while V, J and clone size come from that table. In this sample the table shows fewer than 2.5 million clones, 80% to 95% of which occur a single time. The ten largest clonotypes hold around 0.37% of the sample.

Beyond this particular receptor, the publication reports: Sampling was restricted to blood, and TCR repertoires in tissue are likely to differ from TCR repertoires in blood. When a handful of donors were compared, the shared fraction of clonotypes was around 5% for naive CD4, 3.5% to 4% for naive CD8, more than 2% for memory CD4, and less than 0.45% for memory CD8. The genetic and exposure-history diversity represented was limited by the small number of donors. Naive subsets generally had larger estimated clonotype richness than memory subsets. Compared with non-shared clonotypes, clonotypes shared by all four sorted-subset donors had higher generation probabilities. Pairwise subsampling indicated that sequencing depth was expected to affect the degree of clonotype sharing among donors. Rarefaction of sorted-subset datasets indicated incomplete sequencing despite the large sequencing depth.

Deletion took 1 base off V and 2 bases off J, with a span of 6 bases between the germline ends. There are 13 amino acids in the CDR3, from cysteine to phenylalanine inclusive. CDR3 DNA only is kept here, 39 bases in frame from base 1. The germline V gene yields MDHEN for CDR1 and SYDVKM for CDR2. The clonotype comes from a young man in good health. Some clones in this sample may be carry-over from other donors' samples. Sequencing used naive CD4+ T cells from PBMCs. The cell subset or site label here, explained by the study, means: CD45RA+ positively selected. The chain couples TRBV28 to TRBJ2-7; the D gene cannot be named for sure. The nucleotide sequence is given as TGTGCCAGCAGTTTATCCCCCACCTACGAGCAGTACTTC. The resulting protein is CASSLSPTYEQYF.